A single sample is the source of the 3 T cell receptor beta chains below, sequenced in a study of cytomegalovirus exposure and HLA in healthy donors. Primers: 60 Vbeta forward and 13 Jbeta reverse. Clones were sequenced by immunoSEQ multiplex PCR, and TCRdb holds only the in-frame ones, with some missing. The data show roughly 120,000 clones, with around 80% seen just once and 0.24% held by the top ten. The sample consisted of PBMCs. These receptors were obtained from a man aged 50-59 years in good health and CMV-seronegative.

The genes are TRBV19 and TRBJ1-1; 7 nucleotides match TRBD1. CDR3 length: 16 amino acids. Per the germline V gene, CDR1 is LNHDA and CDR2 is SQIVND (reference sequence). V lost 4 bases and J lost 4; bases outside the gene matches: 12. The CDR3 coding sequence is TGTGCCAGTAGTAAACGACAGGGTGGGTCGAGCACTGAAGCTTTCTTT. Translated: CASSKRQGGSSTEAFF.

CDR3 amino acids: CASSIRRTSWLEQYF. The CDR3 region has the DNA TGTGCCAGCAGCATACGCCGGACTAGTTGGCTCGAGCAGTACTTC. The rearrangement joins TRBV7-2 to TRBJ2-7, with 7 bases that match TRBD2. V shed 5 bases and J 6 bases; nucleotides not matched to a gene: 13. The CDR3 has 15 amino acids. The germline V gene has CDR1 SGHTA and CDR2 FQGNSA.

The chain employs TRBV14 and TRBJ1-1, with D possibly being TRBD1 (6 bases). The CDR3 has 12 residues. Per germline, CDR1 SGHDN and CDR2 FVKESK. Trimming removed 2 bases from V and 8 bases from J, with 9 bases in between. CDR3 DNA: TGTGCCAGCAGCCAAACGACAGGCGAAGCTTTCTTT. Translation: CASSQTTGEAFF. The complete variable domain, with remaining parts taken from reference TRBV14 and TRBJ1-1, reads EAGVTQFPSHSVIEKGQTVTLRCDPISGHDNLYWYRRVMGKEIKFLLHFVKESKQDESGMPNNRFLAERTGGTYSTLKVQPAELEDSGVYFCASSQTTGEAFFGQGTRLTVV.